The 8 T cell receptor beta chains presented below share a single source sample, sequenced in a study of naive and memory T cell subsets. Two oligonucleotides, mixed equimolar, formed the beta constant-region primer covering TRBC1 and TRBC2. TCRdb re-called the UMI-ligation and nested PCR reads with MiXCR, one entry per CDR3 protein. The sample carries 140,000 to 150,000 distinct CDR3 sequences, approximately 15% recorded once. Sample: naive CD4+ T cells from blood. These receptors were collected from a human donor in good health.

This clonotype has a handful of counts. The rearrangement uses TRBV9 and TRBJ2-7; 8 bases are shared with TRBD2. Germline V gene data show CDR1 as SGDLS and CDR2 as YYNGEE. The CDR3 covers 15 residues. J lost 4 bases, V lost 2 bases, and 8 bases had no gene match. The CDR3 sequence: CASSVTGGAGYEQYF. The CDR3 nucleotides read TGTGCCAGCAGCGTCACCGGGGGGGCTGGATACGAGCAGTACTTC.

V usage is TRBV29-1 and J usage is TRBJ2-5; TRBD1 matches 8 bases. V trimming: 7 bases; J trimming: 5 bases; junction bases outside the gene matches: 12. The CDR3 has 14 amino acids. From germline, CDR1 is SQVTM and CDR2 ANQGSEA. The chain's CDR3 is CSGQGQALGETQYF. CDR3 in DNA: TGCAGCGGCCAGGGACAGGCCCTGGGGGAGACCCAGTACTTC.

The CDR3 spells CAWSDPGAAFF. The CDR3 DNA follows: TGTGCCTGGAGTGATCCGGGGGCGGCTTTCTTT. V and J are TRBV30 and TRBJ1-1, with D possibly TRBD1 on 6 matching bases. The CDR3 runs 11 residues. Trimming shortened V by 1 base and J by 11 bases, and 11 bases separated the two germline ends. Per germline, CDR1 GTSNPN and CDR2 SVGIG (reference sequence).

V gene TRBV5-4 combines with J gene TRBJ2-3; tentative D call: TRBD1 (5 bases). The CDR3 covers 14 residues. Trimming took off 0 bases at V and 4 bases at J, with 9 bases between the two ends. Germline assignment: CDR1 SGHNT and CDR2 YYREEE (reference sequence). The CDR3 reads CASSLVDSPDTQYF. The CDR3 nucleotides are TGTGCCAGCAGCTTGGTAGACAGCCCAGATACGCAGTATTTT.

The chain links TRBV29-1 to TRBJ2-5; D is possibly TRBD2 (5 bases). Trimming stripped 4 bases from V and 0 bases from J, with 9 bases between. Per germline, CDR1 SQVTM and CDR2 ANQGSEA. This CDR3 has 13 amino acids. CDR3 coding DNA: TGCAGCGTTGGATCGGGGTACCAAGAGACCCAGTACTTC. Its protein is CSVGSGYQETQYF. The full variable domain, rest sourced from reference TRBV29-1 and TRBJ2-5, is SAVISQKPSRDICQRGTSLTIQCQVDSQVTMMFWYRQQPGQSLTLIATANQGSEATYESGFVIDKFPISRPNLTFSTLTVSNMSPEDSSIYLCSVGSGYQETQYFGPGTRLLVL.

The rearrangement links TRBV4-2 to TRBJ2-7, with no clear D. Germline assignment: CDR1 LGHNA and CDR2 YNFKEQ. V lost 4 bases, J lost 3 bases, and 10 bases lay in between. This CDR3 is built from 13 residues. For the CDR3, the DNA is TGTGCCAGCAGCCTCGGACGCCACTACGAGCAGTACTTC. It yields the protein CASSLGRHYEQYF.

V gene TRBV20-1 combines with J gene TRBJ2-3; maybe TRBD1 (5 bases). The V gene lost 5 bases and the J gene lost 2 bases, with 14 bases spanning the gap. The CDR3 has 14 amino acids. Germline V gives CDR1 DFQATT, CDR2 SNEGSKA (reference sequence). The CDR3 region is CSALTARITDTQYF. CDR3 sequence (DNA): TGCAGTGCTTTGACAGCCCGAATCACAGATACGCAGTATTTT.

The chain couples TRBV27 to TRBJ1-5, with a tentative D call TRBD1 (6 bases). The germline V gene has CDR1 MNHEY and CDR2 SMNVEV (reference sequence). The V end was cut by 3 bases, the J end by 7 bases, with 16 bases between. The CDR3 has 15 residues. CDR3 sequence: CASSLQGRVRQPQHF. The CDR3 DNA follows: TGTGCCAGCAGTTTGCAGGGGCGGGTGAGGCAGCCCCAGCATTTT.